Each of the 32 T cell receptor beta chains below was sequenced from the same sample in a study of cytomegalovirus exposure and HLA in healthy donors. Sequencing was performed with immunoSEQ multiplex PCR; in TCRdb, only in-frame clones are kept and a portion is missing. The sample contains hundreds of thousands of clones, 75% to 90% of which appear only once. Specimen: PBMCs. These receptors were obtained from a woman between 18 and 30 years old in good health and CMV-seronegative.

V usage is TRBV28 and J usage is TRBJ2-7, with TRBD1 matching over 10 bases. Germline lookup yields CDR1 MDHEN and CDR2 SYDVKM. V trimming: 5 bases; J trimming: 1 base; junction bases outside the gene matches: 8. The CDR3 covers 16 residues. CDR3 DNA sequence: TGTGCCAGCAGTGCAACCGGGACAGGGGCATCCTACGAGCAGTACTTC. Its protein product is CASSATGTGASYEQYF. The full variable domain, its missing parts supplied by reference TRBV28 and TRBJ2-7, is DVKVTQSSRYLVKRTGEKVFLECVQDMDHENMFWYRQDPGLGLRLIYFSYDVKMKEKGDIPEGYSVSREKKERFSLILESASTNQTSMYLCASSATGTGASYEQYFGPGTRLTVT.

The chain has TRBV29-1 and TRBJ2-2, with 8 bases aligning to TRBD1. V was pared by 7 bases and J by 5 bases, with 9 bases of the junction left unmatched. This CDR3 spans 14 amino acids. The germline V gene encodes CDR1 SQVTM and CDR2 ANQGSEA. The CDR3 DNA follows: TGCAGCGCTCCTGGACAGGGAGAAACCGGGGAGCTGTTTTTT. It is translated as CSAPGQGETGELFF.

The gene calls are TRBV28 and TRBJ1-5, with D uncertain. CDR1 is MDHEN, CDR2 SYDVKM, per germline. The CDR3 is made up of 16 amino acids. Trimming stripped 3 bases from V and 7 bases from J, with 19 bases between. DNA of the CDR3: TGTGCCAGCAGTTTCGTCGGCAGGTGGTATAAACAGCCCCAGCATTTT. It yields the protein CASSFVGRWYKQPQHF.

This chain links TRBV5-8 with TRBJ1-4, with D possibly being TRBD1 (6 bases). Germline V gives CDR1 SGHTS, CDR2 YDEGEE. The V end was cut by 2 bases, the J end by 5 bases, with 10 bases between. This CDR3 has 14 residues. CDR3 in DNA: TGTGCCAGCAGCTTAGGACAGAGGAATGAAAAACTGTTTTTT. Protein sequence: CASSLGQRNEKLFF. The complete variable domain, with remaining parts taken from reference TRBV5-8 and TRBJ1-4, reads EAGVTQSPTHLIKTRGQQATLRCSPISGHTSVYWYQQALGLGLQFLLWYDEGEERNRGNFPPRFSGRQFPNYSSELNVNALELEDSALYLCASSLGQRNEKLFFGSGTQLSVL.

The chain couples TRBV19 to TRBJ1-2, with a possible D match to TRBD1 (5 bases). CDR3 size: 12 residues. Looked up from germline, CDR1 is LNHDA and CDR2 is SQIVND (reference sequence). Trimming stripped 3 bases from V and 9 bases from J, with 11 bases between. This chain's CDR3 is CASSMQGERYTF. In nucleotides, the CDR3 is TGTGCCAGTAGTATGCAGGGTGAGCGCTACACCTTC.

This clone was observed once. This sequence joins TRBV9 and TRBJ2-7, with D unclear. The CDR3 covers 12 residues. CDR1 and CDR2 (germline): SGDLS, YYNGEE. The V end lost 7 bases, the J end lost 0 bases, and 8 bases lay between the germline ends. The CDR3 loop is CASGQYSYEQYF. The CDR3 DNA reads TGTGCCAGCGGGCAGTACTCCTACGAGCAGTACTTC.

This clone has only one observation. The chain joins TRBV6-1 to TRBJ2-1; no definite D call. The CDR3 has 14 amino acids. Germline V gene sequence: CDR1 MNHNS, CDR2 SASEGT. Trimming removed 7 bases at V and 0 bases at J, with 10 bases between. CDR3 nucleotide sequence: TGTGCCAGCACCCCGGTACGCTCCTACAATGAGCAGTTCTTC. Amino acid sequence: CASTPVRSYNEQFF.

The rearrangement uses TRBV28 and TRBJ1-1; no clear D gene. The CDR3 covers 11 residues. V lost 4 bases to trimming and J lost 5 bases, with 5 bases between them. Germline values: CDR1 MDHEN, CDR2 SYDVKM. CDR3 residues: CASSSVTEAFF. The CDR3 region has the DNA TGTGCCAGCAGTTCCGTAACTGAAGCTTTCTTT.

The genes are TRBV4-1 and TRBJ1-2, with D possibly TRBD1 on 6 matching bases. V was trimmed by 0 bases and J by 2 bases, leaving 25 bases between them. This CDR3 has 20 residues. The germline V gene encodes CDR1 MGHRA and CDR2 YSYEKL. CDR3 sequence reads: CASSQEVVWSRNRENYGYTF. For the CDR3, the DNA is TGCGCCAGCAGCCAAGAAGTCGTTTGGTCCAGAAACAGGGAGAACTATGGCTACACCTTC.

The V gene is TRBV5-4, the J gene TRBJ2-2, with TRBD2 as a possible D gene (6 bases). Germline V CDR1 and CDR2: SGHNT, YYREEE (reference sequence). This CDR3 spans 14 amino acids. CDR3 in amino acids: CATGTPFAAGELFF. The DNA for the CDR3 is TGTGCAACCGGGACTCCCTTTGCAGCCGGGGAGCTGTTTTTT. The variable domain in full, completed from reference TRBV5-4 and TRBJ2-2, reads ETGVTQSPTHLIKTRGQQVTLRCSSQSGHNTVSWYQQALGQGPQFIFQYYREEENGRGNFPPRFSGLQFPNYSSELNVNALELDDSALYLCATGTPFAAGELFFGEGSRLTVL.

J is TRBJ2-7 and V is TRBV18, with 7 nucleotides matching TRBD2. J was trimmed by 0 bases and V by 2 bases; bases with no gene match: 7. The CDR3 covers 16 residues. Germline loops: CDR1 KGHSH, CDR2 LQKENI. CDR3 protein: CASSPVPGDYSYEQYF. The CDR3 region has the DNA TGTGCCAGCTCACCAGTTCCGGGGGACTACTCCTACGAGCAGTACTTC.

The rearrangement links TRBV29-1 to TRBJ2-7; 10 nucleotides align to TRBD2. There are 14 residues in the CDR3. The V gene end was trimmed by 6 bases and the J gene end by 4 bases; junction bases not matched to a gene: 9. Germline CDR1 and CDR2: SQVTM and ANQGSEA. The DNA of the CDR3 is TGCAGCGTCGGTGGTCTAGCGGGAGTGTACGAGCAGTACTTC. Protein product: CSVGGLAGVYEQYF.

The CDR3 here is CASTQTGSGQPQHF. CDR3 sequence (DNA): TGTGCCAGTACCCAGACAGGGTCCGGTCAGCCCCAGCATTTT. The V and J genes are TRBV19 and TRBJ1-5; 7 nucleotides align to TRBD1. This CDR3 contains 14 residues. V shed 7 bases and J 6 bases; nucleotides not matched to a gene: 9. CDR1 is LNHDA, CDR2 SQIVND, per germline (reference sequence).

J is TRBJ2-5 and V is TRBV5-1, with 9 bases lining up with TRBD2. CDR1 and CDR2 from the germline V gene are SGHRS and YFSETQ. The CDR3 totals 16 residues. With V trimmed by 0 bases and J by 3 bases, 6 bases remained unmatched. The CDR3 region has the DNA TGCGCCAGCAGCTTGGAGGGACTAGCTGTTAAAGAGACCCAGTACTTC. Residues: CASSLEGLAVKETQYF.

J is TRBJ2-2 and V is TRBV6-5, with 9 bases identical to TRBD1. This CDR3 has 15 residues. In germline, CDR1 is MNHEY, CDR2 SVGAGI. With 5 bases clipped from V and 13 bases from J, the junction kept 14 bases outside the gene matches. CDR3 DNA: TGTGCCAGCAGTAATCCACAGGGGGCGAGGGAAAGGCTGTTTTTT. Translating gives CASSNPQGARERLFF.

This clone was counted once. The V and J genes are TRBV18 and TRBJ2-2; D is perhaps TRBD1 (5 bases). The CDR3 runs to 15 residues. V shed 3 bases and J shed 0 bases, with 8 bases lying between them. Per germline, CDR1 KGHSH and CDR2 LQKENI. The chain's CDR3 is CASSPETANTGELFF. DNA of the CDR3: TGTGCCAGCTCACCCGAGACAGCGAACACCGGGGAGCTGTTTTTT.

This clone appeared once. The chain employs TRBV5-6 and TRBJ1-1; a possible D gene is TRBD1 (5 bases). V was trimmed by 0 bases and J by 6 bases, leaving 15 bases between them. Per germline, CDR1 SGHDT and CDR2 YYEEEE. This CDR3 contains 15 residues. DNA of the CDR3: TGTGCCAGCAGCTTGGATGGGGAGCCGGGGGCTGAAGCTTTCTTT. Amino acid sequence: CASSLDGEPGAEAFF.

J is TRBJ1-5 and V is TRBV6-4; tentative D call: TRBD1 (5 bases). Trimming stripped 3 bases from V and 5 bases from J, with 17 bases between. The CDR3 is 16 residues long. The germline gives CDR1 MRHNA, CDR2 SNTAGT. CDR3 region: CASSEGGPGGDQPQHF. The CDR3 region has the DNA TGTGCCAGCAGTGAAGGCGGACCGGGGGGGGATCAGCCCCAGCATTTT.

The J gene is TRBJ2-1, the V gene TRBV13, with TRBD2 as a possible D gene (6 bases). Trimming took off 3 bases at V and 5 bases at J, with 14 bases between the two ends. CDR1 is PRHDT, CDR2 FYEKMQ, per germline (reference sequence). This CDR3 has 15 residues. The CDR3 region has the DNA TGTGCCAGCAGCTTCCTCCGACTAGGCAACAATGAGCAGTTCTTC. Translated, it gives CASSFLRLGNNEQFF. The full variable domain, completed using reference TRBV13 and TRBJ2-1, is AAGVIQSPRHLIKEKRETATLKCYPIPRHDTVYWYQQGPGQDPQFLISFYEKMQSDKGSIPDRFSAQQFSDYHSELNMSSLELGDSALYFCASSFLRLGNNEQFFGPGTRLTVL.

This sequence joins TRBV6-5 and TRBJ2-3; 7 nucleotides agree with TRBD1. CDR1 and CDR2 (germline): MNHEY, SVGAGI. With 5 bases clipped from V and 1 base from J, the junction kept 6 bases outside the gene matches. This CDR3 region has 15 residues. The CDR3 coding sequence is TGTGCCAGCAGTCGCGACAGGGCCGGCACAGATACGCAGTATTTT. Translated: CASSRDRAGTDTQYF.

This clone has more than one count but fewer than ten. This chain links TRBV28 with TRBJ2-2; no clear D. The V gene lost 3 bases and the J gene lost 7 bases, with 9 bases spanning the gap. Germline loops: CDR1 MDHEN, CDR2 SYDVKM. CDR3 length: 13 residues. The CDR3 bases are TGTGCCAGCAGTTTGGGCAGTAGCGGGGAGCTGTTTTTT. Its translation: CASSLGSSGELFF.

The chain combines TRBV30 with TRBJ2-7, with D maybe TRBD2 (5 bases). The V gene's germline CDR1 is GTSNPN and CDR2 SVGIG (reference sequence). V dropped 4 bases and J dropped 6 bases, with 10 bases sitting between them. CDR3 length equals 11 residues. CDR3 DNA sequence: TGTGCCTGGACCCAAGAGGGCGAGCAGTACTTC. It encodes CAWTQEGEQYF.

The chain combines TRBV7-3 with TRBJ2-5; 9 bases map to TRBD1. The CDR3 has 17 residues. J gave up 1 base and V 2 bases, and 8 bases lay outside the gene matches. The V gene's germline CDR1 is SGHTA and CDR2 FQGTGA. This CDR3 reads CASSLGLDRGAQETQYF. DNA for the CDR3: TGTGCCAGCAGCTTAGGGTTAGACAGGGGGGCCCAAGAGACCCAGTACTTC. Using reference TRBV7-3 and TRBJ2-5 for the parts outside the CDR3, the full variable domain is GAGVSQTPSNKVTEKGKYVELRCDPISGHTALYWYRQSLGQGPEFLIYFQGTGAADDSGLPNDRFFAVRPEGSVSTLKIQRTERGDSAVYLCASSLGLDRGAQETQYFGPGTRLLVL.

This rearrangement joins TRBV5-1 to TRBJ1-1, with TRBD1 matching over 8 bases. The CDR3 is 14 amino acids. Germline-derived CDR1 and CDR2 are SGHRS and YFSETQ. Germline trimming cut 3 bases from V and 5 bases from J; bases unmatched to any gene: 6. DNA for the CDR3: TGCGCCAGCAGCTCGCAGGGGGCCGAAACTGAAGCTTTCTTT. Amino acids: CASSSQGAETEAFF.

The chain has TRBV9 and TRBJ1-1; maybe TRBD1 (6 bases). Trimming left V 3 bases short and J 1 base short, with 19 bases between. The CDR3 totals 17 residues. The germline CDR1 and CDR2 sequences are SGDLS and YYNGEE. In DNA, the CDR3 is TGTGCCAGCAGCGAAGACGCAGGGGTTCTGGGGAACACTGAAGCTTTCTTT. Amino acids: CASSEDAGVLGNTEAFF.

The chain joins TRBV5-8 to TRBJ2-1, with D tentatively TRBD2 (6 bases). V was pared by 5 bases and J by 2 bases, with 20 bases between. Germline V gene sequence: CDR1 SGHTS, CDR2 YDEGEE. This CDR3 is built from 17 residues. Here the CDR3 reads CASSRTTLTGTYNEQFF. The CDR3 DNA reads as TGTGCCAGCAGTCGGACTACACTCACGGGAACCTACAATGAGCAGTTCTTC.

The gene calls are TRBV10-2 and TRBJ2-1, with 12 nucleotides matching TRBD2. V lost 8 bases and J lost 3; bases outside the gene matches: 5. Germline V CDR1 and CDR2: WSHSY, SAAADI. The CDR3 is made up of 15 amino acids. CDR3 nucleotides: TGCGCCAGCCTTAGGACTAGCGGGATCTACAATGAGCAGTTCTTC. Amino acid sequence: CASLRTSGIYNEQFF.

The chain carries TRBV4-1 and TRBJ2-1; 9 bases line up with TRBD2. The CDR3 covers 16 residues. Germline CDR1 MGHRA, CDR2 YSYEKL. The junction had 10 bases not matched to a gene; V was cut back by 1 base and J by 9 bases. CDR3 sequence reads: CASSQVGGRGELEQFF. The CDR3 bases are TGCGCCAGCAGCCAAGTAGGCGGGAGGGGGGAGCTTGAGCAGTTCTTC.

The CDR3 loop is CASRLIAGDDEDTQYF. The CDR3 nucleotides read TGTGCCAGTAGACTCATAGCGGGAGACGATGAAGATACGCAGTATTTT. The chain employs TRBV19 and TRBJ2-3, with 9 bases identical to TRBD2. Losses at the gene ends were 6 bases for V and 5 bases for J; bases not matched to a gene: 12. Germline V gene lookup returns CDR1 LNHDA and CDR2 SQIVND (reference sequence). CDR3 length: 16 residues.

The J gene is TRBJ2-7, the V gene TRBV5-1; the match to TRBD2 covers 12 bases. This CDR3 is 14 amino acids long. After removal of 3 bases from V and 5 bases from J, the junction contained 3 bases not matched to a gene. Germline lookup yields CDR1 SGHRS and CDR2 YFSETQ. The CDR3 coding sequence is TGCGCCAGCAGCTCTAGCGGGAGGGTCGACGAGCAGTACTTC. It codes for CASSSSGRVDEQYF.

The chain has TRBV6-1 and TRBJ2-5; 9 bases fit TRBD1. The J segment lost 2 bases and the V segment lost 5 bases, leaving 6 bases of the junction unmatched. The CDR3 totals 15 residues. Germline CDR1 reads MNHNS; CDR2 reads SASEGT. The CDR3 sequence: CASSSLTGGQETQYF. CDR3 DNA sequence: TGTGCCAGCAGTTCCTTGACAGGGGGACAAGAGACCCAGTACTTC.

As to this clone: This clone may be a read error of a much larger clone one base away. The chain combines TRBV6-6 with TRBJ1-2; D might be TRBD1 (6 bases). Trimming left V 5 bases short and J 2 bases short, with 9 bases between. CDR1 is MNHNY and CDR2 is SVGAGI in the germline V gene (reference sequence). The CDR3 sequence is 13 residues long. CDR3 in DNA: TGTGCCAGCAGTGTCCAGGGGAACTATGGCTACACCTTC. Translation gives CASSVQGNYGYTF.